This entry lists 28 T cell receptor beta chains sequenced from one sample in a study of T-cell memory formation after mild COVID-19. Via MiXCR, TCRdb re-called the 5' RACE reads, giving one row per CDR3 protein. The sample records 400,000 to 500,000 distinct CDR3 sequences, 20% being singletons. Sequencing used PBMCs or a T cell subset sorted from them (not recorded which). Source of these receptors: an adult woman who had mild COVID-19 (a few samples of this study predate the infection). Cell type and time point are not known.

The rearrangement links TRBV6-1 to TRBJ1-2; tentative D call: TRBD1 (6 bases). V gave up 11 bases and J gave up 2 bases, with 21 bases separating them. This CDR3 region has 15 residues. Germline CDR1 reads MNHNS; CDR2 reads SASEGT. In nucleotides, the CDR3 is TGTGCCTCCTATCCCGGGGACACAAAGAACTATGGCTACACCTTC. Its translation: CASYPGDTKNYGYTF.

There are a few counts of this clonotype. V usage is TRBV7-6 and J usage is TRBJ2-3, with D unresolved. Germline CDR1 is SGHVS and CDR2 is FNYEAQ. The V end lost 2 bases, the J end lost 4 bases, and 22 bases lay between the germline ends. CDR3 length equals 18 residues. This chain's CDR3 is CASSLSPPIKKVADTQYF. CDR3 nucleotides: TGTGCCAGCAGCTTATCCCCTCCGATAAAGAAAGTCGCAGATACGCAGTATTTT.

The chain joins TRBV24-1 to TRBJ1-2, with D possibly TRBD1 on 5 matching bases. The CDR3 runs 13 residues. Trimming stripped 4 bases from V and 6 bases from J, with 11 bases between. Germline V lookup: CDR1 KGHDR, CDR2 SFDVKD. The CDR3: CATSDPGENGYTF. For the CDR3, the DNA is TGTGCCACCAGTGACCCGGGGGAGAATGGCTACACCTTC.

This clonotype was counted only a few times. CDR3 loop: CASGVGTTDTQYF. As DNA, the CDR3 is TGTGCCAGCGGGGTCGGTACCACAGATACGCAGTATTTT. The chain has TRBV7-8 and TRBJ2-3; D not resolved. This CDR3 spans 13 amino acids. The V and J ends lost 8 bases and 2 bases respectively, with 11 bases between them. Germline V gives CDR1 SGHVS, CDR2 FQNEAQ.

This clonotype came up a few times. The chain joins TRBV7-3 to TRBJ2-2, with a tentative D call TRBD2 (6 bases). Between the trimmed V and J ends, which lost 3 bases and 8 bases, there was a span of 16 bases. Germline V gene lookup returns CDR1 SGHTA and CDR2 FQGTGA. The CDR3 is made up of 15 amino acids. Here the CDR3 reads CASSLDSGGPGELFF. The CDR3 DNA follows: TGTGCCAGCAGCTTGGATAGCGGCGGTCCGGGGGAGCTGTTTTTT.

This clonotype occurred a few times. The chain couples TRBV7-9 to TRBJ2-7; TRBD2 is a possible D gene (5 bases). The CDR3 spans 13 residues. Trimming shortened V by 4 bases and J by 7 bases, and 14 bases separated the two germline ends. Germline lookup yields CDR1 SEHNR and CDR2 FQNEAQ (reference sequence). The CDR3 DNA sequence: TGTGCCAGCAGCTACTGGCGGGCGGAAGAGCAGTACTTC. It encodes CASSYWRAEEQYF.

This clonotype was counted a few times. The chain couples TRBV11-2 to TRBJ2-1, with D tentatively TRBD1 (5 bases). The V gene lost 2 bases and the J gene lost 8 bases, with 25 bases spanning the gap. This CDR3 has 18 amino acids. Germline assignment: CDR1 SGHAT and CDR2 FQNNGV. DNA of the CDR3: TGTGCCAGCAGCTTATGGCCTCACAAGTCGATATTAGGGGATGAGCAGTTCTTC. It yields the protein CASSLWPHKSILGDEQFF.

The table lists this clonotype with many counts. The chain carries TRBV15 and TRBJ1-1; D remains unclear. The V end was cut by 1 base, the J end by 7 bases, with 13 bases between. The CDR3 has 14 residues. CDR1 is LNHNV, CDR2 YYDKDF, per germline (reference sequence). This chain's CDR3 is CATSRAGSKVEAFF. CDR3 sequence (DNA): TGTGCCACCAGCAGAGCCGGGTCGAAGGTTGAAGCTTTCTTT.

The chain has TRBV12-5 and TRBJ1-2; D not certain. Trimming cost V 4 bases and J 7 bases, with 13 bases left between them. The germline V gene has CDR1 LGHNT and CDR2 FRNRAP. This CDR3 is built from 13 residues. The CDR3 is CASGSQTHFGYTF. In nucleotides, the CDR3 is TGTGCTAGTGGTTCTCAAACCCACTTTGGCTACACCTTC.

The chain combines TRBV4-2 with TRBJ2-7, with 11 positions matching TRBD2. Looked up from germline, CDR1 is LGHNA and CDR2 is YNFKEQ. The CDR3 covers 17 residues. Trimming at V came to 3 bases and at J to 2 bases, leaving 9 bases not matched to a gene. In DNA, the CDR3 is TGTGCCAGCAGCCACACATTGACGACTAGCGGGACCTACGAGCAGTACTTC. It codes for CASSHTLTTSGTYEQYF.

The rearrangement links TRBV11-2 to TRBJ2-3; possibly TRBD1 or TRBD2 for D (6 bases each). Trimming stripped 1 base from V and 3 bases from J, with 14 bases between. The germline CDR1 and CDR2 sequences are SGHAT and FQNNGV. The CDR3 runs to 16 residues. The chain's CDR3 is CASSLVRGGLTDTQYF. The CDR3 nucleotides read TGTGCCAGCAGCTTAGTCAGAGGGGGGTTGACAGATACGCAGTATTTT.

The chain has TRBV5-1 and TRBJ1-4; possibly TRBD1 for D (5 bases). The ends were cut back, 4 bases at V and 6 bases at J, with 16 bases in the middle. The germline V gene encodes CDR1 SGHRS and CDR2 YFSETQ. The CDR3 length is 15 residues. This CDR3 is CASSPGRQWDEKLFF. CDR3 sequence (DNA): TGCGCCAGCAGCCCGGGACGGCAGTGGGATGAAAAACTGTTTTTT. The variable domain in full, completed from reference TRBV5-1 and TRBJ1-4, reads KAGVTQTPRYLIKTRGQQVTLSCSPISGHRSVSWYQQTPGQGLQFLFEYFSETQRNKGNFPGRFSGRQFSNSRSEMNVSTLELGDSALYLCASSPGRQWDEKLFFGSGTQLSVL.

The chain is built from TRBV7-9 and TRBJ1-2, with D perhaps matching TRBD1 (6 bases). CDR3 length: 16 amino acids. The germline gives CDR1 SEHNR, CDR2 FQNEAQ (reference sequence). V lost 5 bases to trimming and J lost 2 bases, with 18 bases between them. The CDR3 region has the DNA TGTGCCAGCAGCGATGGACCGGGACACCTGAACTATGGCTACACCTTC. It codes for CASSDGPGHLNYGYTF.

The CDR3 protein is CASSLRWGLGNTIYF. The CDR3, as DNA: TGTGCCAGCAGCTTAAGGTGGGGGCTTGGAAACACCATATATTTT. The V gene is TRBV9, the J gene TRBJ1-3, with a weak D call TRBD1 (6 bases). The CDR3 is 15 residues long. Germline V lookup: CDR1 SGDLS, CDR2 YYNGEE. Trimming took off 4 bases at V and 3 bases at J, with 14 bases between the two ends.

This clonotype was counted once. CDR3 sequence: CASSSVLGFDEQYF. The CDR3 DNA is TGCGCCAGCAGCTCCGTTTTGGGGTTCGACGAGCAGTACTTC. The chain couples TRBV5-1 to TRBJ2-7, with D hard to call. In germline, CDR1 is SGHRS, CDR2 YFSETQ. Between the trimmed V and J ends, which lost 3 bases and 5 bases, there was a span of 15 bases. The CDR3 sequence is 14 residues long.

The chain recombines TRBV3-1 with TRBJ2-5, with 12 bases identical to TRBD2. With V trimmed by 6 bases and J by 0 bases, 8 bases remained unmatched. The germline CDR1 and CDR2 sequences are LGHDT and YNNKEL (reference sequence). This CDR3 has 17 residues. The CDR3 DNA is TGTGCCAGCAGTCCTTGGACTAGCGGGGACGACCAAGAGACCCAGTACTTC. It translates to CASSPWTSGDDQETQYF.

The J gene is TRBJ2-5, the V gene TRBV20-1; 10 bases line up with TRBD2. V shed 6 bases and J 5 bases; nucleotides not matched to a gene: 9. The CDR3 contains 14 residues. CDR1 and CDR2 (germline): DFQATT, SNEGSKA (reference sequence). CDR3 DNA: TGCAGTGCGCCTCTAGCGGGAGAGCTGGAGACCCAGTACTTC. Amino acid sequence: CSAPLAGELETQYF.

V is TRBV6-2 or TRBV6-3 and J is TRBJ1-2; no clear D gene. CDR3 length: 12 amino acids. V lost 3 bases to trimming and J lost 7 bases, with 9 bases between them. Looked up from germline, CDR1 is MNHEY and CDR2 is SVGEGT. CDR3 coding DNA: TGTGCCAGCAGTTATCCCGCACGTGGCTACACCTTC. It encodes CASSYPARGYTF.

This rearrangement joins TRBV5-1 to TRBJ2-7; 15 bases are shared with TRBD2. From germline, CDR1 is SGHRS and CDR2 YFSETQ. This CDR3 has 19 amino acids. Germline trimming cut 3 bases from V and 0 bases from J; bases unmatched to any gene: 10. The chain's CDR3 is CASSSDRTSGGASSYEQYF. CDR3 nucleotides: TGCGCCAGCAGCTCTGATAGGACTAGCGGGGGGGCGAGCTCCTACGAGCAGTACTTC. The variable domain in full, completed from reference TRBV5-1 and TRBJ2-7, reads KAGVTQTPRYLIKTRGQQVTLSCSPISGHRSVSWYQQTPGQGLQFLFEYFSETQRNKGNFPGRFSGRQFSNSRSEMNVSTLELGDSALYLCASSSDRTSGGASSYEQYFGPGTRLTVT.

The chain carries TRBV20-1 and TRBJ2-1; 9 positions agree with TRBD2. With V trimmed by 6 bases and J by 7 bases, 4 bases remained unmatched. Germline V gives CDR1 DFQATT, CDR2 SNEGSKA (reference sequence). The CDR3 extends over 12 amino acids. As DNA, the CDR3 is TGCAGTGCCAAGCGGGGGGCTAATGAGCAGTTCTTC. Protein: CSAKRGANEQFF.

This clonotype has a handful of counts. An end of the junction does not agree with germline; a read error may underlie this. The chain couples TRBV6-5 to TRBJ1-3; the D is unclear. Germline CDR1 and CDR2: MNHEY and SVGAGI. The CDR3 length is 13 residues. The CDR3 coding sequence is TGTGCCAGCAGTGACTCCCCTGGAAACACCATATATTTT. Protein product: CASSDSPGNTIYF.

The chain has TRBV5-1 and TRBJ1-1; D is ambiguous. There are 15 residues in the CDR3. Germline values: CDR1 SGHRS, CDR2 YFSETQ. V lost 5 bases, J lost 2 bases, and 16 bases lay in between. The CDR3 region is CASRTLQEYNTEAFF. CDR3 bases: TGCGCCAGCAGAACTCTCCAGGAATACAACACTGAAGCTTTCTTT.

The chain uses TRBV7-9 and TRBJ1-1; unclear D gene. The length of the CDR3 is 14 residues. The germline V gene has CDR1 SEHNR and CDR2 FQNEAQ (reference sequence). Trimming took off 1 base at V and 1 base at J, with 7 bases between the two ends. This CDR3 reads CASSLGHTNTEAFF. For the CDR3, the DNA is TGTGCCAGCAGCTTAGGACACACGAACACTGAAGCTTTCTTT.

This clonotype was picked up many times. J is TRBJ2-2 and V is TRBV12-3 or TRBV12-4; the match to TRBD2 covers 15 bases. Unmatched junction bases numbered 3, after V lost 10 bases and J lost 3 bases. The CDR3 has 15 residues. CDR3: CATGLAGGHTGELFF. The CDR3 region has the DNA TGTGCCACCGGACTAGCGGGAGGGCACACCGGGGAGCTGTTTTTT.

The chain is built from TRBV12-3 or TRBV12-4 and TRBJ2-7; TRBD1 matches at 8 bases. The V and J ends lost 3 bases and 11 bases, in that order; junction bases with no gene match: 9. CDR3 length: 13 residues. The CDR3 region is CASSFKGTGLEYF. The CDR3 DNA reads as TGTGCCAGCAGTTTCAAGGGGACAGGTCTTGAGTACTTC.

The chain uses TRBV5-1 and TRBJ2-5; D might be TRBD1 or TRBD2, each matching 5 bases. The CDR3 loop spans 13 amino acids. The germline CDR1 and CDR2 sequences are SGHRS and YFSETQ. Trimming removed 4 bases from V and 4 bases from J, with 11 bases in between. This chain's CDR3 is CASSPTGTETQYF. CDR3 DNA: TGCGCCAGCAGCCCGACCGGGACAGAGACCCAGTACTTC.

This clonotype occurred a few times. The chain recombines TRBV7-9 with TRBJ1-5, with D perhaps matching TRBD1 (6 bases). The CDR3 has 18 amino acids. Trimming shortened V by 2 bases and J by 2 bases, and 19 bases separated the two germline ends. CDR1 and CDR2 from the germline V gene are SEHNR and FQNEAQ (reference sequence). The CDR3 bases are TGTGCCAGCAGCTTATCCGGACAGTGGAATTCTGGCAATCAGCCCCAGCATTTT. Its translation: CASSLSGQWNSGNQPQHF.

The chain couples TRBV12-3 or TRBV12-4 to TRBJ2-5; D gene ambiguous. V was clipped by 4 bases and J by 2 bases, with 8 bases between them. The CDR3 sequence is 13 residues long. The CDR3 bases are TGTGCCAGCAGTTCGCCGACGCAAGAGACCCAGTACTTC. As protein: CASSSPTQETQYF.